This T cell receptor beta chain was identified in a study of blood T cells in healthy people across ages. This clonotype occurred a few times. CDR3 length: 14 residues. V shed 7 bases and J 2 bases; nucleotides not matched to a gene: 5. The germline V gene has CDR1 MNHNY and CDR2 SVGAGI (reference sequence). The second PCR ran roughly 7 to 11 cycles with a sample-barcoded 5' primer and J-beta primers. TCRdb processed the 5' RACE reads anew with MiXCR; each CDR3 protein has one entry. The data show about 830,000 distinct CDR3 sequences, around 62% seen once. The clonotype comes from a young man in good health. This chain joins TRBV6-6 and TRBJ1-5; 7 nucleotides align to TRBD1. The sequenced sample was blood. CDR3 residues: CASTLGTGNQPQHF. CDR3 nucleotide sequence: TGTGCCAGCACCTTGGGGACAGGCAATCAGCCCCAGCATTTT.